A selection of T cell receptor beta chains follows, all from one sample in a study of a mutant IDH1 vaccine in newly diagnosed glioma. These TCRs' antigens remain unknown. Clones were sequenced by immunoSEQ multiplex PCR, and TCRdb holds only the in-frame ones, with some missing. The table lists just over 80,000 clones, approximately 85% of them singletons, with around 2% in the top ten. The specimen comprised PBMCs, sampled from a glioma patient whose treatment included an IDH1 peptide vaccine. These receptors were taken from a man aged 25 to 40 with glioma. Some clones in this sample may be carry-over from other donors' samples. Each CDR3 is given with its conserved first and last residue.

>TRBJ2-1|TRBV30
CAWRETSGYNEQFF
>TRBJ2-5|TRBV29-1
CSVVAITSGRLGETQYF
>TRBJ1-3|TRBV7-8
CASSPTRDRAANTIYF
>TRBJ2-2|TRBV7-7
CASSPLLIGELFF
>TRBJ1-5|TRBV19
CASKNRVEQSAPAF
>TRBJ2-7|TRBV27
CASSLGLAGVREQYF
>TRBJ1-5|TRBV7-2
CASSLDTQPQHF
>TRBJ1-2|TRBV20-1
CSARTVPGYTF
>TRBJ2-5|TRBV5-1
CASSPSPSQETQYF
>TRBJ2-7|TRBV5-4
CASSRDLTPSYEQYF
>TRBJ1-1|TRBV19
CATTLGGWAEAFF
>TRBJ1-1|TRBV11-2
CASSSRQGSWNTEAFF
>TRBJ1-6|TRBV30
CAWSVRVDEGSPLHF
>TRBJ2-5|TRBV15
CATSRGRTASYQETQYF
>TRBJ2-1|TRBV7-9
CASSLIASSGYNEQFF
>TRBJ1-5|TRBV7-8
CASSLGTKAPNQPQHF
>TRBJ1-3|TRBV5-4
CASSSPGTGPTGNTIYF
>TRBJ2-2|TRBV5-1
CASSSLGANTGELFF
>TRBJ1-2|TRBV6-6
CASSWGQGVDGYTF
>TRBJ1-5|TRBV28
CASRIQGPSNQPQHF
>TRBJ1-2|TRBV6-1
CASSENHYGYTF
>TRBJ2-2|TRBV4-1
CASSHRGANTGELFF
>TRBJ1-2|TRBV11-2
CASSLVRSGGGYTF
>TRBJ2-7|TRBV28
CASTLPGTYEQYF
>TRBJ2-1|TRBV27
CASSLEGWGGSASYNEQFF
>TRBJ1-2|TRBV7-2
CASSPAQNNYGYTF
>TRBJ1-3|TRBV5-6
CASSLVTHGNTIYF
>TRBJ2-3|TRBV5-5
CASSFGGQGAGTQYF
>TRBJ2-7|TRBV7-9
CASSTEVAASYEQYF
>TRBJ1-6|TRBV19
CASSIGPMSSYNSPLHF
>TRBJ2-6|TRBV28
CASSFLSEANVLTF
>TRBJ1-1|TRBV2
CASSNLTLIMNTEAFF
>TRBJ2-3|TRBV29-1
CSVEEGFLSTDTQYF
>TRBJ2-2|TRBV9
CASRGTSGRNTGELFF
>TRBJ2-1|TRBV23-1
CASSRVLLDNEQFF
>TRBJ2-4|TRBV7-9
CASSPGDIQYF
>TRBJ2-1|TRBV7-8
CASSLGLGRGRNEQFF
>TRBJ2-5|TRBV6-1
CASSEGPAQETQYF
>TRBJ1-1|TRBV7-6
CASSSGQGEAFF
>TRBJ2-3|TRBV27
CASSPTGGGTDTQYF
>TRBJ2-7|TRBV27
CASSLSGTLNYEQYF
>TRBJ2-2|TRBV5-1
CASRLATGELFF
>TRBJ2-3|TRBV4-3
CASSQDRGSSGVADTQYF
>TRBJ1-5|TRBV19
CASSELLVSNQPQHF
>TRBJ1-1|TRBV10-3
CAIRDNTEAFF
>TRBJ1-2|TRBV29-1
CSVEEFQGGYTF
>TRBJ2-3|TRBV28
CASSPDLGGSVTDTQYF
>TRBJ2-2|TRBV5-4
CASSYLTGELFF
>TRBJ1-5|TRBV19
CASSVGGGSWQPQHF
>TRBJ2-6|TRBV2
CASSEGTGANVLTF
>TRBJ2-5|TRBV7-6
CASSPEGNPETQYF
>TRBJ1-2|TRBV19
CASSPGRSAYGYTF
>TRBJ2-3|TRBV28
CASTSGPNTDTQYF
>TRBJ1-2|TRBV7-3
CASSLGTGNGYTF
>TRBJ2-7|TRBV19
CASSPLRGGNEQYF
>TRBJ2-3|TRBV5-1
CASSASGTLLRADTQYF
>TRBJ1-2|TRBV30
CAWSRGPIGGYGYTF